The rows below give T cell receptor beta chains drawn from one sample of a study of T cells and Merkel cell carcinoma outcomes. The repertoire was sequenced with immunoSEQ multiplex PCR; TCRdb's copy has only in-frame clones and lacks some. The table includes more than 1,500 clones, over 85% detected once. Sequenced: tumor tissue from Merkel cell carcinoma. Source of these receptors: a human donor with Merkel cell carcinoma. Each CDR3 is given with its conserved first and last residue. The D gene is left open where the match is weak. Expanded clones are given a class, and other clones once, few, many or no size at all.

j_call: TRBJ1-1; clone_size: .; v_call: TRBV7-9; d_call: .; cdr3_nt: TGTGCCAGCAGCGATACAAGGTCTGAAGCTTTCTTT; cdr3_aa: CASSDTRSEAFF
j_call: TRBJ2-7; clone_size: .; v_call: TRBV28; d_call: TRBD1; cdr3_nt: TGTGCCAGCAGCTTCCATTCGGACAGGTTATACGAGCAGTACTTC; cdr3_aa: CASSFHSDRLYEQYF
j_call: TRBJ2-5; clone_size: .; v_call: TRBV7-2; d_call: TRBD2; cdr3_nt: TGTGCCAGCAGCTCCGGGACTAGCGGGAGGGGAGAGACCCAGTACTTC; cdr3_aa: CASSSGTSGRGETQYF
j_call: TRBJ1-1; clone_size: .; v_call: TRBV27; d_call: .; cdr3_nt: TGTGCCAGCAGTTTTGACAGGTCATACACTGAAGCTTTCTTT; cdr3_aa: CASSFDRSYTEAFF
j_call: TRBJ1-1; clone_size: .; v_call: TRBV13; d_call: .; cdr3_nt: TGTGCCAACAGCCGTCGCGCCACTCTACAAAACACTGAAGCTTTCTTT; cdr3_aa: CANSRRATLQNTEAFF
j_call: TRBJ2-2; clone_size: .; v_call: TRBV7-9; d_call: TRBD2; cdr3_nt: TGTGCCAGCAGACCGGGGGGGTTAGACACCGGGGAGCTGTTTTTT; cdr3_aa: CASRPGGLDTGELFF
j_call: TRBJ2-7; clone_size: .; v_call: TRBV5-6; d_call: .; cdr3_nt: TGTGCCAGCAGCTCCTCCGGGACGGCTTTCTACGAGCAGTACTTC; cdr3_aa: CASSSSGTAFYEQYF
j_call: TRBJ2-2; clone_size: .; v_call: TRBV2; d_call: .; cdr3_nt: TGTGCCAGCAGTGAAGTGCGAGCGGGGAACACCGGGGAGCTGTTTTTT; cdr3_aa: CASSEVRAGNTGELFF
j_call: TRBJ1-2; clone_size: once; v_call: TRBV28; d_call: .; cdr3_nt: TGTGCCAGCCGTTCGACTTCAGGGGCAGGAGGCTACACCTTC; cdr3_aa: CASRSTSGAGGYTF
j_call: TRBJ1-1; clone_size: .; v_call: TRBV30; d_call: .; cdr3_nt: TGTGCCTGGAACGAGGGCTGGTACACTGAAGCTTTCTTT; cdr3_aa: CAWNEGWYTEAFF
j_call: TRBJ1-1; clone_size: once; v_call: TRBV20-1; d_call: .; cdr3_nt: TGCAGTGCTAGCCAGAACACTGAAGCTTTCTTT; cdr3_aa: CSASQNTEAFF
j_call: TRBJ2-5; clone_size: .; v_call: TRBV29-1; d_call: .; cdr3_nt: TGCAGCGTTGAAGATCGCTTGTCACAGGCCGCCCAGTACTTC; cdr3_aa: CSVEDRLSQAAQYF
j_call: TRBJ2-7; clone_size: once; v_call: TRBV29-1; d_call: .; cdr3_nt: TGCAGCGTTGCGGGGCAGGCGGGCGAGCAGTACTTC; cdr3_aa: CSVAGQAGEQYF
j_call: TRBJ1-2; clone_size: .; v_call: TRBV7-9; d_call: .; cdr3_nt: TGTGCCAGCAGCTCATCGACACCAATGCCCTATAGCTACACCTTC; cdr3_aa: CASSSSTPMPYSYTF
j_call: TRBJ1-5; clone_size: .; v_call: TRBV30; d_call: .; cdr3_nt: TGTGCCTGGAGCGGTACAGGGTTAAATCAGCCCCAGCATTTT; cdr3_aa: CAWSGTGLNQPQHF
j_call: TRBJ2-1; clone_size: .; v_call: TRBV28; d_call: TRBD2; cdr3_nt: TGTGCCAGCAGTTTACGGTTACGCCTGCTAGCGGGGTACAATGAGCAGTTCTTC; cdr3_aa: CASSLRLRLLAGYNEQFF
j_call: TRBJ1-2; clone_size: .; v_call: TRBV21-1; d_call: .; cdr3_nt: TGTGCCAGCAGCAAGTCCGTTCTCTACACCTTC; cdr3_aa: CASSKSVLYTF
j_call: TRBJ1-5; clone_size: .; v_call: TRBV18; d_call: .; cdr3_nt: TGTGCCAGCTCACCCGACTTGGGCTTTAGCAATCAGCCCCAGCATTTT; cdr3_aa: CASSPDLGFSNQPQHF
j_call: TRBJ2-6; clone_size: once; v_call: TRBV21-1; d_call: .; cdr3_nt: TGTGCCAGCCAGACAGTCTCTGGGGCCAACGTCCTGACTTTC; cdr3_aa: CASQTVSGANVLTF
j_call: TRBJ2-7; clone_size: .; v_call: TRBV7-8; d_call: .; cdr3_nt: TGTGCCAGCAGCTCCACCATGGCGGTGGAGCAGTACTTC; cdr3_aa: CASSSTMAVEQYF
j_call: TRBJ2-1; clone_size: .; v_call: TRBV19; d_call: TRBD1; cdr3_nt: TGTGCCAGTAGTCCCCGGGACAGGGGCCTCAATGAGCAGTTCTTC; cdr3_aa: CASSPRDRGLNEQFF
j_call: TRBJ1-1; clone_size: .; v_call: TRBV7-6; d_call: TRBD1; cdr3_nt: TGTGCCAGCAGCTTAGGGACAGGCACTGAAGCTTTCTTT; cdr3_aa: CASSLGTGTEAFF
j_call: TRBJ2-7; clone_size: .; v_call: TRBV27; d_call: TRBD1; cdr3_nt: TGTGCCAGCAGTGCCTACAGGGGCACCTACGAGCAGTACTTC; cdr3_aa: CASSAYRGTYEQYF
j_call: TRBJ2-3; clone_size: .; v_call: TRBV7-6; d_call: .; cdr3_nt: TGTGCCAGCAGGGGACTGGGGACAGATACGCAGTATTTT; cdr3_aa: CASRGLGTDTQYF
j_call: TRBJ2-7; clone_size: .; v_call: TRBV5-1; d_call: TRBD2; cdr3_nt: TGCGCCAGCAGCCTCGGGGGGGAGCAGTACTTC; cdr3_aa: CASSLGGEQYF
j_call: TRBJ2-3; clone_size: few; v_call: TRBV4-1; d_call: TRBD1; cdr3_nt: TGCGCCAGCAGCGATACAGGGGCAAGCACAGATACGCAGTATTTT; cdr3_aa: CASSDTGASTDTQYF
j_call: TRBJ1-3; clone_size: .; v_call: TRBV30; d_call: .; cdr3_nt: TGTGCCTGGAGAGGTGAGGCAGCTGGAAACACCATATATTTT; cdr3_aa: CAWRGEAAGNTIYF
j_call: TRBJ2-3; clone_size: .; v_call: TRBV9; d_call: .; cdr3_nt: TGTGCCAGCAGCGTAGCGTCCCTGCGGGATACGCAGTATTTT; cdr3_aa: CASSVASLRDTQYF
j_call: TRBJ2-5; clone_size: .; v_call: TRBV7-2; d_call: .; cdr3_nt: TGTGCCAGCAGCCTCCTGGAGACCCAGTACTTC; cdr3_aa: CASSLLETQYF
j_call: TRBJ1-1; clone_size: few; v_call: TRBV11-1; d_call: .; cdr3_nt: TGTGCCAGCAGTTCCTCGGGGGAAATGGAAGCTTTCTTT; cdr3_aa: CASSSSGEMEAFF
j_call: TRBJ2-2; clone_size: .; v_call: TRBV19; d_call: .; cdr3_nt: TGTGCCAGTAGTACTGGCTCGGGACTGATTAACACCGGGGAGCTGTTTTTT; cdr3_aa: CASSTGSGLINTGELFF
j_call: TRBJ2-7; clone_size: .; v_call: TRBV19; d_call: TRBD1; cdr3_nt: TGTGCCAGTAGTACCAACCCCGGACAGGCTTCCTACGAGCAGTACTTC; cdr3_aa: CASSTNPGQASYEQYF
j_call: TRBJ1-5; clone_size: .; v_call: TRBV10-3; d_call: .; cdr3_nt: TGTGCCATCAGTGAGTCCAATCAGCTCCAGCATTTT; cdr3_aa: CAISESNQLQHF
j_call: TRBJ2-5; clone_size: .; v_call: TRBV10-3; d_call: TRBD1; cdr3_nt: TGTGCCATCAGTGAGGGCGGGACAGGGAATCAAGAGACCCAGTACTTC; cdr3_aa: CAISEGGTGNQETQYF
j_call: TRBJ2-1; clone_size: .; v_call: TRBV4-2; d_call: TRBD2; cdr3_nt: TGTGCCAGCAGCCCCTTAAGCGGGGGAGTCGACAATGAGCAGTTCTTC; cdr3_aa: CASSPLSGGVDNEQFF
j_call: TRBJ1-1; clone_size: .; v_call: TRBV18; d_call: .; cdr3_nt: TGTGCCAGCTCAGAGACCCCGGGGACTGAAGCTTTCTTT; cdr3_aa: CASSETPGTEAFF
j_call: TRBJ1-1; clone_size: .; v_call: TRBV19; d_call: .; cdr3_nt: TGTGCCAGTACCCCACAGGGCTCGAACACTGAAGCTTTCTTT; cdr3_aa: CASTPQGSNTEAFF
j_call: TRBJ2-5; clone_size: .; v_call: TRBV14; d_call: .; cdr3_nt: TGTGCCAGCAGCCAAGATTCTTACGAAACCCAGTACTTC; cdr3_aa: CASSQDSYETQYF
j_call: TRBJ2-1; clone_size: once; v_call: TRBV7-5; d_call: .; cdr3_nt: TGTGCCAGCAGCCAATGGGGTTACAATGAGCAGTTCTTC; cdr3_aa: CASSQWGYNEQFF
j_call: TRBJ2-1; clone_size: .; v_call: TRBV27; d_call: .; cdr3_nt: TGTGCCAGCCGGGGAGCATCCTACAATGAGCAGTTCTTC; cdr3_aa: CASRGASYNEQFF
j_call: TRBJ1-6; clone_size: .; v_call: TRBV15; d_call: TRBD1; cdr3_nt: TGTGCCACCAAACCGGGACAGGGCTATAATTCACCCCTCCACTTT; cdr3_aa: CATKPGQGYNSPLHF
j_call: TRBJ1-3; clone_size: .; v_call: TRBV4-1; d_call: TRBD1; cdr3_nt: TGCGCCAGCAGCCCACCTCTAACAGGGGCCTCTGGAAACACCATATATTTT; cdr3_aa: CASSPPLTGASGNTIYF
j_call: TRBJ1-1; clone_size: .; v_call: TRBV15; d_call: .; cdr3_nt: TGTGCCACCAGCAGTACAGTACCCACTGAAGCTTTCTTT; cdr3_aa: CATSSTVPTEAFF
j_call: TRBJ2-7; clone_size: once; v_call: TRBV29-1; d_call: TRBD1; cdr3_nt: TGCAGCGTTGAAGATTGGGGGACAGGGCGCTACGAGCAGTACTTC; cdr3_aa: CSVEDWGTGRYEQYF
j_call: TRBJ2-1; clone_size: .; v_call: TRBV11-2; d_call: TRBD2; cdr3_nt: TGTGCCAGCAGCTTAGAGAGGACTAGCATTGAGCAGTTCTTC; cdr3_aa: CASSLERTSIEQFF
j_call: TRBJ2-3; clone_size: .; v_call: TRBV2; d_call: .; cdr3_nt: TGTGCCAGCAGTGAAGGGACGATTTCCACAGATACGCAGTATTTT; cdr3_aa: CASSEGTISTDTQYF
j_call: TRBJ2-5; clone_size: .; v_call: TRBV7-6; d_call: TRBD2; cdr3_nt: TGTGCCAGCAGCAAGTCCTGGGGAGGGAAAGAGACCCAGTACTTC; cdr3_aa: CASSKSWGGKETQYF
j_call: TRBJ2-6; clone_size: .; v_call: TRBV9; d_call: .; cdr3_nt: TGTGCCAGCAGCCCTCGCCACGACAGAAACCCACGCCGCTCTGGGGCCAACGTCCTGACTTTC; cdr3_aa: CASSPRHDRNPRRSGANVLTF
j_call: TRBJ2-7; clone_size: .; v_call: TRBV5-6; d_call: .; cdr3_nt: TGTGCCAGCAGCTTATTTCAGCGCACGAGCTCCTACGAACAGTACTTC; cdr3_aa: CASSLFQRTSSYEQYF
j_call: TRBJ1-1; clone_size: .; v_call: TRBV4-1; d_call: TRBD1; cdr3_nt: TGCGCCAGCAGCCCACCGGACAGGGGATTCATGAACACTGAAGCTTTCTTT; cdr3_aa: CASSPPDRGFMNTEAFF
j_call: TRBJ2-7; clone_size: .; v_call: TRBV4-2; d_call: TRBD1; cdr3_nt: TGTGCCAGCAGCCTACTAAGGACAGGGTCCTACGAGCAGTACTTC; cdr3_aa: CASSLLRTGSYEQYF
j_call: TRBJ2-3; clone_size: .; v_call: TRBV7-2; d_call: .; cdr3_nt: TGTGCCAGCAGCTTAGAAGGGCAGACCACAGATACGCAGTATTTT; cdr3_aa: CASSLEGQTTDTQYF
j_call: TRBJ1-2; clone_size: .; v_call: TRBV18; d_call: .; cdr3_nt: TGTGCCAGCTCACCAGACAGACTCTATGGCTACACCTTC; cdr3_aa: CASSPDRLYGYTF
j_call: TRBJ2-1; clone_size: once; v_call: TRBV28; d_call: .; cdr3_nt: TGTGCCAGCAGTTTCGACTCGAGCGGCTACAATGAGCAGTTCTTC; cdr3_aa: CASSFDSSGYNEQFF
j_call: TRBJ2-6; clone_size: .; v_call: TRBV18; d_call: TRBD1; cdr3_nt: TGTGCCAGCTCACCTACCCCGGGACAGGGATCAGGGGCCAACGTCCTGACTTTC; cdr3_aa: CASSPTPGQGSGANVLTF